Described below is a single TCR beta chain sequence and its context. Its antigen is as yet unknown. Within a library made for alpha chains, this beta chain is off target, and its count is uninformative. These data belong to a study of spatial heterogeneity in lung cancer. Study in general: There were some 76 donors, all of them untreated patients with early-stage non-small cell lung cancer. Among detected sequences, beta-chain ones consistently exceeded alpha-chain ones in number.

Regarding the study as a whole: There were more appearances of ubiquitous expanded tumor TCRs in blood at resection than at follow-up.

The time point: blood at routine non-recurrence follow-up after resection. Tumor, nontumor lung or frozen PBMC supplied whole RNA, sequenced without sorting. The CDR3 has 12 residues. Germline V gives CDR1 SGHVS, CDR2 FNYEAQ. Between the trimmed V and J ends, which lost 1 base and 5 bases, there was a span of 5 bases. MiXCR, applied by TCRdb to the 5' RACE reads, yields one record per CDR3 protein. The sample carries 2,600 or so distinct CDR3 sequences, less than 30% recorded once. The receptor comes from a male donor with early-stage non-small cell lung cancer. The rearrangement links TRBV7-6 to TRBJ2-5; D gene uncertain. The specimen was PBMCs, collected at follow-up. The CDR3 nucleotides read TGTGCCAGCAGCTTAGTGCCCGAGACCCAGTACTTC. Translated, it gives CASSLVPETQYF.